Listed below are T cell receptor beta chains from one sample, sequenced in a study of shared clonotypes between healthy human individuals. Libraries were prepared by immunoSEQ multiplex PCR; TCRdb keeps only in-frame clonotypes and omits some of them. This table has about 690,000 clones, 90% appearing once. The sample was memory CD8+ T cells from PBMCs. These TCRs come from a young man in good health. Some clones in this sample may be carry-over from other donors' samples. Both conserved end residues are part of each CDR3. Clone size appears in some rows only: once, few, many, or a class for an expanded clone.

>once|TRBV7-8
CASSLSEFDTGELFF
>NA|TRBV5-1
CASSLEALGTEAFF
>NA|TRBV6-5
CASQGGGSETQYF
>NA|TRBV7-8
CASSLGLAGQGDTQYF
>NA|TRBV9
CASSVTLGADTQYF
>NA|TRBV7-9
CASGSREQVNTEAFF
>NA|TRBV10-3
CAISESSAPYEQYF
>NA|TRBV27
CASSLGAGDNNEQFF
>NA|TRBV2
CASSDRASGRNEQFF
>few|TRBV16
CASSQSTSYNEQFF
>NA|TRBV13
CASSSRNYTVYTDTQYF
>NA|TRBV4-3
CASSQRWAYNEQFF
>NA|TRBV28
CASSPRLYYNEQFF
>once|TRBV11-2
CASSSPRGQLAKNIQYF
>NA|TRBV5-8
CASSSQGAGYGYTF
>once|TRBV9
CASSVEWLLTDTQYF